One and the same sample provided the 19 T cell receptor beta chains below, sequenced in a study of graft-versus-host responses after intestinal transplantation. The antigens for these receptors are not known. The assay was immunoSEQ multiplex PCR, and TCRdb's table has in-frame clones only and misses some. In the table there are around 84,000 clones, roughly four fifths of which are singletons. The sample consisted of unstimulated CD8+ T cells sorted from spleen or lymph node cells, taken before intestinal transplant. The receptors here all came from a human donor who received an intestinal transplant.

The chain couples TRBV5-4 to TRBJ2-6; D ambiguous. V dropped 1 base and J dropped 0 bases, with 11 bases sitting between them. This CDR3 has 17 amino acids. Germline assignment: CDR1 SGHNT and CDR2 YYREEE (reference sequence). CDR3 nucleotide sequence: TGTGCCAGCAGCTTGACTCACTTACTCTCTGGGGCCAACGTCCTGACTTTC. Encoded protein: CASSLTHLLSGANVLTF.

For this clone: The identical CDR3 is also encoded by other nucleotide sequences in the sample. This chain joins TRBV5-1 and TRBJ2-3; 10 bases fit TRBD1. This CDR3 contains 14 residues. CDR1 SGHRS and CDR2 YFSETQ come from the germline V gene. V lost 4 bases and J lost 3; bases outside the gene matches: 2. The CDR3: CASSAGQGTDTQYF. The CDR3 DNA is TGCGCCAGCAGCGCGGGACAGGGGACAGATACGCAGTATTTT.

This chain joins TRBV6-5 and TRBJ1-1; no clear D. The CDR3 is 13 residues long. Germline lookup yields CDR1 MNHEY and CDR2 SVGAGI. V gave up 2 bases and J gave up 0 bases, with 4 bases separating them. The CDR3 DNA follows: TGTGCCAGCAGTTACGGCATGAACACTGAAGCTTTCTTT. Amino acids: CASSYGMNTEAFF.

The chain uses TRBV27 and TRBJ2-2; 8 positions agree with TRBD2. The CDR3 covers 16 residues. Unmatched junction bases numbered 5, after V lost 5 bases and J lost 0 bases. The germline V gene encodes CDR1 MNHEY and CDR2 SMNVEV (reference sequence). This CDR3 is CASSTSSGPNTGELFF. Written as DNA, the CDR3 is TGTGCCAGCAGTACTTCTAGCGGGCCGAACACCGGGGAGCTGTTTTTT.

V and J are TRBV28 and TRBJ2-7; 7 positions agree with TRBD2. In germline, CDR1 is MDHEN, CDR2 SYDVKM. The CDR3 covers 15 residues. V shed 1 base and J 2 bases; nucleotides not matched to a gene: 5. CDR3 DNA: TGTGCCAGCAGTTTATACGGGGGAGGGGCCTACGAGCAGTACTTC. Its protein product is CASSLYGGGAYEQYF.

This chain connects TRBV7-2 to TRBJ1-1; D may be TRBD1 (5 bases). Trimming pared 2 bases from V and 2 bases from J, leaving 9 bases between. The CDR3 spans 14 residues. The germline gives CDR1 SGHTA, CDR2 FQGNSA. CDR3 sequence: CASSLSQGNTEAFF. CDR3 coding DNA: TGTGCCAGCAGCTTAAGCCAGGGAAACACTGAAGCTTTCTTT.

CDR3 sequence: CASSLTGGLNTEAFF. CDR3 in DNA: TGTGCCAGCAGCTTGACAGGGGGCCTGAACACTGAAGCTTTCTTT. V usage is TRBV5-6 and J usage is TRBJ1-1; 9 bases fit TRBD1. CDR1 and CDR2 (germline): SGHDT, YYEEEE. The CDR3 is made up of 15 amino acids. J lost 0 bases, V lost 1 base, and 1 base had no gene match.

The genes are TRBV6-1 and TRBJ1-4; tentatively, D is TRBD1 (5 bases). Trimming took off 3 bases at V and 6 bases at J, with 17 bases between the two ends. This CDR3 has 16 amino acids. CDR1 is MNHNS and CDR2 is SASEGT in the germline V gene. The CDR3 DNA is TGTGCCAGCAGTGATCGGGGGGTAGGGTTAGATGAAAAACTGTTTTTT. Translating gives CASSDRGVGLDEKLFF.

This chain joins TRBV5-4 and TRBJ1-1; D perhaps matches TRBD1 (5 bases). Germline CDR1 and CDR2: SGHNT and YYREEE (reference sequence). V was pared by 4 bases and J by 5 bases, with 12 bases between. The CDR3 covers 13 residues. CDR3 region: CASSGGPGTEAFF. The CDR3 coding sequence is TGTGCCAGCAGCGGGGGACCGGGGACTGAAGCTTTCTTT.

The chain is built from TRBV1 and TRBJ2-3; TRBD2 is the table's D call and was not checked against the DNA. TRBV1 is an annotated pseudogene. This CDR3 has 16 amino acids. CDR3 sequence: CTSSPRTSGRGDTQYF. For the CDR3, the DNA is TGCACCAGCAGCCCCCGGACTAGCGGGAGGGGGGATACGCAGTATTTT.

This chain links TRBV27 with TRBJ2-7; TRBD2 might be the D (6 bases). V was clipped by 4 bases and J by 4 bases, with 14 bases between them. The germline V gene has CDR1 MNHEY and CDR2 SMNVEV (reference sequence). There are 14 residues in the CDR3. The CDR3 coding sequence is TGTGCCAGCAGTTCGCCGGGACTTAGTTACGAGCAGTACTTC. Encoded protein: CASSSPGLSYEQYF.

The V gene is TRBV6-4, the J gene TRBJ1-1, with 8 bases aligning to TRBD1. The CDR3 consists of 15 residues. Germline V gene lookup returns CDR1 MRHNA and CDR2 SNTAGT. Trimming at V came to 3 bases and at J to 0 bases, leaving 3 bases not matched to a gene. The CDR3 nucleotides are TGTGCCAGCAGTGAAGGGACAGGATTGAACACTGAAGCTTTCTTT. Translated, it gives CASSEGTGLNTEAFF.

V is TRBV30 and J is TRBJ1-5; D is possibly TRBD1 (6 bases). CDR3 length equals 13 residues. The germline V gene encodes CDR1 GTSNPN and CDR2 SVGIG (reference sequence). The V end lost 2 bases, the J end lost 7 bases, and 12 bases lay between the germline ends. CDR3 bases: TGTGCCTGGAGTTACAGGGAAGGACAGCCCCAGCATTTT. It encodes CAWSYREGQPQHF.

This clone has just a few counts. The genes are TRBV27 and TRBJ2-7; D is possibly TRBD2 (5 bases). V was trimmed by 0 bases and J by 5 bases, leaving 11 bases between them. Germline V lookup: CDR1 MNHEY, CDR2 SMNVEV (reference sequence). CDR3 length: 14 amino acids. The DNA of the CDR3 is TGTGCCAGCAGTTTATCACCGGGATCCCACGAGCAGTACTTC. It is translated as CASSLSPGSHEQYF.

The chain is built from TRBV10-3 and TRBJ1-6, with a possible D match to TRBD1 (5 bases). This CDR3 is 16 amino acids long. Looked up from germline, CDR1 is ENHRY and CDR2 is SYGVKD. V lost 0 bases and J 8 bases, leaving 14 bases between the germline ends. The CDR3: CAISESGVLNHSPLHF. For the CDR3, the DNA is TGTGCCATCAGTGAGTCGGGGGTACTCAACCATTCACCCCTCCACTTT.

The J gene is TRBJ2-5, the V gene TRBV4-2; possible D gene TRBD2, 6 bases. The DNA end is more similar to TRBJ2-7, so the J call may be wrong. Germline V gene data show CDR1 as LGHNA and CDR2 as YNFKEQ. This CDR3 contains 14 residues. CDR3 amino acids: CARSWRDGTYEQYF. The CDR3 DNA follows: TGTGCCCGATCCTGGAGGGACGGGACCTACGAGCAGTACTTC.

CDR3 in DNA: TGTGCCAGCAGCTTACCGGGAGGGGGGAAAGAGACCCAGTACTTC. Residues: CASSLPGGGKETQYF. V usage is TRBV13 and J usage is TRBJ2-5, with 8 bases matching TRBD2. Germline CDR1 reads PRHDT; CDR2 reads FYEKMQ (reference sequence). Trimming removed 2 bases from V and 3 bases from J; junction bases left unmatched: 5. This CDR3 spans 15 amino acids.

The chain joins TRBV5-1 to TRBJ2-3, with 7 bases fitting TRBD2. The CDR3 totals 17 residues. Germline loops: CDR1 SGHRS, CDR2 YFSETQ. The junction had 13 bases not matched to a gene; V was cut back by 4 bases and J by 2 bases. CDR3 region: CASSARPGLDPTDTQYF. For the CDR3, the DNA is TGCGCCAGCAGCGCCCGACCCGGACTAGACCCCACAGATACGCAGTATTTT. The full variable domain, its missing parts supplied by reference TRBV5-1 and TRBJ2-3, is KAGVTQTPRYLIKTRGQQVTLSCSPISGHRSVSWYQQTPGQGLQFLFEYFSETQRNKGNFPGRFSGRQFSNSRSEMNVSTLELGDSALYLCASSARPGLDPTDTQYFGPGTRLTVL.

The rearrangement links TRBV19 to TRBJ1-3, with no clear D. This CDR3 comprises 13 residues. Trimming stripped 5 bases from V and 4 bases from J, with 9 bases between. Germline values: CDR1 LNHDA, CDR2 SQIVND (reference sequence). The CDR3 reads CASSESEGNTIYF. The CDR3 DNA is TGTGCCAGTAGTGAGTCAGAAGGAAACACCATATATTTT.